The sequence of this T cell receptor beta chain was determined in a study of OX40 agonist ivuxolimab in advanced cancers. Study-level background: Eligibility rules accepted prior anti-PD-1, anti-PD-L1 or anti-CTLA-4 therapy, and 35% to 40% had some.

Systemic immunosuppression or a history of autoimmune disease excluded patients. Sequenced by immunoSEQ multiplex PCR; TCRdb stores in-frame clones only, minus some. The sample carries around 68,000 clones, about 91% recorded once. The specimen was CD4+ or CD8+ T cells sorted from blood, collected in a trial of the OX40 agonist ivuxolimab. This receptor was taken from an adult with an advanced solid tumor such as melanoma, head and neck, liver or kidney cancer.

The CDR3 loop is CASSRMGQGLNQPQHF. CDR3 in DNA: TGTGCCAGTAGTAGGATGGGACAGGGATTAAATCAGCCCCAGCATTTT. The chain uses TRBV19 and TRBJ1-5; 9 bases fit TRBD1. The CDR3 sequence is 16 residues long. V shed 4 bases, J shed 4 bases, and the junction held 8 bases outside the gene matches. Germline V gene sequence: CDR1 LNHDA, CDR2 SQIVND (reference sequence).